Listed below are T cell receptor beta chains from one sample, sequenced in a study of blood T cell repertoires in COVID-19. TCRdb's copy holds only in-frame clones and misses some; the assay was immunoSEQ multiplex PCR. This table holds around 210,000 clones, around 84% found once. The sequencing sample was made of peripheral blood. The receptor source for this set is a human donor in a cohort sampled during active COVID-19. The CDR3 runs from the conserved cysteine through the conserved F or W. Each record gives: D gene, V gene, J gene, clone size, CDR3 DNA, CDR3 protein. The D gene is left open where the match is weak. Clone size is shown for a subset of rows, as once, few, many or a class of expanded clone.

>NA|TRBV30|TRBJ1-2|NA
TGTGCCTGGAGTGTGGGCAGGGGTTTTGGCTACACCTTC
CAWSVGRGFGYTF
>NA|TRBV18|TRBJ1-4|NA
TGTGCCAGCTCACCGACGACGCGGCGTGAAAAACTGTTTTTT
CASSPTTRREKLFF
>NA|TRBV20-1|TRBJ2-3|NA
TGCAGTGCTAGACTAGGAGATACGCAGTATTTT
CSARLGDTQYF
>TRBD2|TRBV12-5|TRBJ2-3|NA
TGTGCTAGTGGTCCAGCGCGGGGACTAGCGGGGACCTACAGCACAGATACGCAGTATTTT
CASGPARGLAGTYSTDTQYF
>TRBD1|TRBV5-1|TRBJ1-1|few
TGCGCCAGCAGCTTGTTGGGGACAGGCCAGAACACTGAAGCTTTCTTT
CASSLLGTGQNTEAFF
>TRBD2|TRBV5-1|TRBJ2-5|NA
TGCGCCAGCAGCGACTCGGGAGGAGTCGAGACCCAGTACTTC
CASSDSGGVETQYF
>NA|TRBV28|TRBJ1-1|NA
TGTGCCAGCAGTTTCTCCCCGGGACACCTCGAAGCTTTCTTT
CASSFSPGHLEAFF
>TRBD2|TRBV3-1/TRBV3-2|TRBJ2-7|NA
TGTGCCAGCAGCCTTTCCGGGACTAGGCCCTACGAGCAGTACTTC
CASSLSGTRPYEQYF
>TRBD1|TRBV29-1|TRBJ1-4|NA
TGCAGCGTTAAGAAGACAGGGGTTGCAACTAATGAAAAACTGTTTTTT
CSVKKTGVATNEKLFF
>NA|TRBV10-3|TRBJ1-1|NA
TGTGCCATCAGTGACAGGGCCATGAACACTGAAGCTTTCTTT
CAISDRAMNTEAFF
>TRBD2|TRBV7-2|TRBJ2-5|NA
TGTGCCAGCAGCCCTCGACTAGCGGGCGGGAAAGAGACCCAGTACTTC
CASSPRLAGGKETQYF
>NA|TRBV11-2|TRBJ2-1|NA
TGTGCCAGCAGCTTCGCCTACGGGAGAGGGTTGGGCAATGAGCAGTTCTTC
CASSFAYGRGLGNEQFF
>TRBD2|TRBV2|TRBJ2-3|NA
TGTGCCAGCAGTGAAGCGGGGGGGAATACGCAGTATTTT
CASSEAGGNTQYF
>NA|TRBV3-1/TRBV3-2|TRBJ1-4|NA
TGTGCCAGCAGCCGGGCGGGGACTAATGAAAAACTGTTTTTT
CASSRAGTNEKLFF
>TRBD1|TRBV18|TRBJ1-4|NA
TGTGCCAGCTCATCAGGGACAGGGAAGTTGGAAAAACTGTTTTTT
CASSSGTGKLEKLFF
>NA|TRBV19|TRBJ1-5|NA
TGTGCCACCTCCCCACCCCACAGGATCGTGCAGCCCCAGCATTTT
CATSPPHRIVQPQHF
>NA|TRBV28|TRBJ2-3|NA
TGTGCCAGCAGTTTTCAGTACACAGATACGCAGTATTTT
CASSFQYTDTQYF
>NA|TRBV12-3/TRBV12-4|TRBJ1-1|NA
TGTGCCAGCAGCCCGTCCCACACTGAAGCTTTCTTT
CASSPSHTEAFF
>NA|TRBV19|TRBJ1-5|NA
TGTGCCAGTAAAAGGAGGACAGATAGCAATCAGCCCCAGCATTTT
CASKRRTDSNQPQHF
>TRBD1|TRBV28|TRBJ1-2|NA
TGTGCCAGCAGTACCCCTGGACAGGGGTATGGCTACACCTTC
CASSTPGQGYGYTF
>TRBD1|TRBV7-2|TRBJ1-1|NA
TGTGCCAGCCTTTGGGACAGTCCCGGAGCTGAAGCTTTCTTT
CASLWDSPGAEAFF
>NA|TRBV18|TRBJ2-3|NA
TGTGCCAGCTCACCATCCGTTAGAGCGGCCACAGATACGCAGTATTTT
CASSPSVRAATDTQYF
>NA|TRBV10-3|TRBJ1-2|NA
TGTGCCATCAGACCTGAGACAGAGCTAAACTATGGCTACACCTTC
CAIRPETELNYGYTF
>TRBD2|TRBV2|TRBJ2-1|NA
TGTGCCAGCATCCGACTAGCGGGAGGCATCAATGAGCAGTTCTTC
CASIRLAGGINEQFF
>TRBD1|TRBV11-2|TRBJ1-3|once
TGTGCCAGCAGCTTAAAGGGTGGACAGGGGATCTTCGGAAACACCATATATTTT
CASSLKGGQGIFGNTIYF
>NA|TRBV6-1|TRBJ2-7|NA
TGTGCCAGCAGTGACGCTGGAAAGCGACTCGTCGAGCAGTACTTC
CASSDAGKRLVEQYF
>TRBD2|TRBV6-1|TRBJ2-7|NA
TGTGCCAGCAGTGAAGCGGCGGGAGGGCCCCCTAAAATGTGCTTC
CASSEAAGGPPKMCF
>TRBD2|TRBV5-3|TRBJ2-2|NA
TGTGCCAGAAGCGGGGGACTAGCGGGAGGGTCGAACACCGGGGAGCTGTTTTTT
CARSGGLAGGSNTGELFF
>TRBD2|TRBV4-2|TRBJ2-1|NA
TGTGCCAGCAGCCCCGGGACAGGGAGGACTAGCGGGAGAGCAGATATCTACAATGAGCAGTTCTTC
CASSPGTGRTSGRADIYNEQFF
>NA|TRBV4-2|TRBJ2-7|medium-sized
TGTGCCAGCAGCGAGGTGGCAGAATACGAGCAGTACTTC
CASSEVAEYEQYF
>NA|TRBV2|TRBJ2-2|NA
TGTGCCAGCAGTGACCCGTGGGTCGGGATACCAAACACCGGGGAGCTGTTTTTT
CASSDPWVGIPNTGELFF
>TRBD2|TRBV25-1|TRBJ2-3|few
TGTGCCAGCAGTGTGTCGGGACTAGCGGGTATTAGTGGGGATACGCAGTATTTT
CASSVSGLAGISGDTQYF
>TRBD2|TRBV4-1|TRBJ2-2|NA
TGCGCCAGCAGCCACTTCCCTAGCGGGAGACCCGGGGAGCTGTTTTTT
CASSHFPSGRPGELFF
>TRBD1|TRBV28|TRBJ2-7|NA
TGTGCCAGCAGGACTGACAGGGATAGCTCCTACGAGCAGTACTTC
CASRTDRDSSYEQYF
>TRBD2|TRBV2|TRBJ2-7|NA
TGTGCCAGCAAGAGGCGGCAGGTCCTGACTAGCGGGAGGGGTACCTACGAGCAGTACTTC
CASKRRQVLTSGRGTYEQYF
>TRBD2|TRBV4-2|TRBJ2-5|NA
TGTGCCAGCAGCCAAGGAGGAGCTAGCGGGAGTGAGACCCAGTACTTC
CASSQGGASGSETQYF
>NA|TRBV27|TRBJ2-6|NA
TGTGCCAGCAGTCCCGCGGGGGCTTCCGGGGCCAACGTCCTGACTTTC
CASSPAGASGANVLTF
>NA|TRBV5-1|TRBJ2-1|NA
TGCGCCAGCAGCCTGAGGCCTGAGGGAGGAGGTTACAATGAGCAGTTCTTC
CASSLRPEGGGYNEQFF
>TRBD1|TRBV11-2|TRBJ2-2|NA
TGTGCCAGCAGCCAACGACAGGGTTATACCGGGGAGCTGTTTTTT
CASSQRQGYTGELFF
>TRBD1|TRBV6-5|TRBJ2-1|NA
TGTGCCAGCAGCAGGGGACAGGGAGGGTACAATGAGCAGTTCTTC
CASSRGQGGYNEQFF
>TRBD1|TRBV3-1/TRBV3-2|TRBJ1-4|few
TGTGCCAGCAGCCAACTTGGGACAGCTAATAATGAAAAACTGTTTTTT
CASSQLGTANNEKLFF
>TRBD2|TRBV10-1|TRBJ2-7|NA
TGCGCCAGCAGTGAGTCCGGGAGGGCCCCCTACGAGCAGTACTTC
CASSESGRAPYEQYF
>NA|TRBV28|TRBJ2-1|NA
TGTGCCAGCAGTTTGGTACACTACAATGAGCAGTTCTTC
CASSLVHYNEQFF
>NA|TRBV5-4|TRBJ1-1|NA
TGTGCCAGCAGCTTCAGGGGAAACACTGAAGCTTTCTTT
CASSFRGNTEAFF
>TRBD2|TRBV12-5|TRBJ2-2|NA
TGTGCTAGTGGTTTGGTAGGCGGGGGAGGTAACGGGGAGCTGTTTTTT
CASGLVGGGGNGELFF